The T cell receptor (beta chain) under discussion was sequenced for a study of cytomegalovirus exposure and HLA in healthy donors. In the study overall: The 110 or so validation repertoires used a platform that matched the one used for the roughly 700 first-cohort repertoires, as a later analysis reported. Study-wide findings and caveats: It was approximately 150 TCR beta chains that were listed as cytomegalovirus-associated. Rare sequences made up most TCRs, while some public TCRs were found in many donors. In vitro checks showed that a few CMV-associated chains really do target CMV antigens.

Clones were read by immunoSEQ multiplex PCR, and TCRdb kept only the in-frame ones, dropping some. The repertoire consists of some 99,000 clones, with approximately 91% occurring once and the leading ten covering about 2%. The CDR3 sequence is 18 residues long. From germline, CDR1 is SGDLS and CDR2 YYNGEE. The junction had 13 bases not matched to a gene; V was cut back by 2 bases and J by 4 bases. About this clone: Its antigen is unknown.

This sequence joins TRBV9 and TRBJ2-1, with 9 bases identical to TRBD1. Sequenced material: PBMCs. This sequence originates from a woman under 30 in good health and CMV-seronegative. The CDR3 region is CASSVQVSGQGNYNEQFF. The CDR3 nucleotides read TGTGCCAGCAGCGTCCAGGTTTCGGGACAGGGTAATTACAATGAGCAGTTCTTC. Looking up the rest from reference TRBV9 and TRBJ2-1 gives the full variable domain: DSGVTQTPKHLITATGQRVTLRCSPRSGDLSVYWYQQSLDQGLQFLIQYYNGEERAKGNILERFSAQQFPDLHSELNLSSLELGDSALYFCASSVQVSGQGNYNEQFFGPGTRLTVL.